This T cell receptor (beta chain) was sequenced for a study of cytomegalovirus exposure and HLA in healthy donors. PCR amplification relied on 60 Vbeta primers (plus 13 Jbeta primers). Generated by immunoSEQ multiplex PCR, the TCRdb table keeps only in-frame clones and is missing some. This sample has under 200,000 clones; about 83% occur once, and the top ten carry more than 1.5%. Remarks on this clone: Its antigen is undetermined. Additional DNA sequences in this sample encode the identical CDR3.

Regarding the study as a whole: In an earlier analysis, about 87% or about 30%: the productive usage of most TCR beta V segments.

V was pared by 8 bases and J by 0 bases, with 3 bases of the junction left unmatched. Looked up from germline, CDR1 is MNHNS and CDR2 is SASEGT. There are 14 residues in the CDR3. This TCR came from a man aged 40-50 years in good health and CMV-seropositive. This chain uses TRBV6-1 with TRBJ2-2; the match to TRBD1 covers 7 bases. The source material was PBMCs. The chain's CDR3 is CASPGTANTGELFF. The CDR3 DNA follows: TGTGCCAGCCCCGGGACAGCGAACACCGGGGAGCTGTTTTTT.